This T cell receptor (beta chain) stems from a study of shared clonotypes between healthy human individuals. Assay: immunoSEQ multiplex PCR; the TCRdb copy retains only in-frame clones and omits some. The table includes more than 2 million clones, approximately 94% detected once. Points on this clone: Its cognate antigen is unknown.

The study, taken as a whole, reports: Sequencing of the sorted subsets was shown by rarefaction to be incomplete despite large depth.

Free of recent acute infections or vaccinations, the donors were healthy HIV-negative adults. The study separated CD4+ cells into CD45RA+ naive and CD45RA-negative memory subsets. The germline V gene has CDR1 MGHRA and CDR2 YSYEKL. CDR3 length equals 17 residues. V shed 4 bases, J shed 0 bases, and the junction held 8 bases outside the gene matches. The source is a man between 18 and 29 years old in good health. The sequenced material came from naive CD4+ T cells sorted from blood. Specified subset: CD45RA+ positively selected. This chain connects TRBV4-1 to TRBJ2-3; 9 bases match TRBD2. The CDR3 DNA sequence: TGCGCCAGCAGCCGGGGAAATGCGGGGGGGAGCACAGATACGCAGTATTTT. Amino acid sequence: CASSRGNAGGSTDTQYF.